This T cell receptor (beta chain) originates from a study of blood T cell repertoires in COVID-19. Study at large: Samples taken during acute and convalescent COVID-19 were collected in the United States, Italy and Spain.

Germline V gives CDR1 GTSNPN, CDR2 SVGIG (reference sequence). The CDR3 loop spans 12 amino acids. The trim removed 4 bases at V and 4 bases at J, leaving 2 bases unmatched. Remarks on this clone: Other nucleotide sequences in the sample specify the same CDR3.

Sequencing used immunoSEQ multiplex PCR; TCRdb keeps in-frame clones, though not all of them. The data show fewer than 350,000 clones, about 87% seen once. The V gene is TRBV30, the J gene TRBJ1-1; 8 positions match TRBD1. Sample: peripheral blood. The source is a woman aged 45-60 years who had recovered from COVID-19. This chain's CDR3 is CAWITGGTEAFF. CDR3 nucleotide sequence: TGTGCCTGGATCACAGGGGGCACTGAAGCTTTCTTT.